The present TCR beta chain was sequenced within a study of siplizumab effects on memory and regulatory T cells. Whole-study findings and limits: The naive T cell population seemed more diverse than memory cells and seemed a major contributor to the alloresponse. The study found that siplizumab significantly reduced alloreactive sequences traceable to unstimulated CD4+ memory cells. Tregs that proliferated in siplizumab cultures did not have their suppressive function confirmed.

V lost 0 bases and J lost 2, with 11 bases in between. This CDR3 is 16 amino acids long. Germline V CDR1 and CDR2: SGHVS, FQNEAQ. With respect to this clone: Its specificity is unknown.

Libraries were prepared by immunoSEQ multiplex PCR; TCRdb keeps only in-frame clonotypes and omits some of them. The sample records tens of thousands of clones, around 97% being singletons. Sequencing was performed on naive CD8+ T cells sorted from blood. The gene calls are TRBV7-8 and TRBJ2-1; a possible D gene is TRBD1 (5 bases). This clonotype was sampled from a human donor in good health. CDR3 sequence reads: CASSLAGQNTYNEQFF. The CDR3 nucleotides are TGTGCCAGCAGCTTAGCGGGGCAGAACACCTACAATGAGCAGTTCTTC.